Below are 16 T cell receptor beta chains sequenced from a single sample in a study of technical replicates of blood from several donors. The repertoire was sequenced with immunoSEQ multiplex PCR; TCRdb's copy has only in-frame clones and lacks some. The sample holds about 80,000 clones, around 97% seen once. Sequenced: T cells isolated from PBMCs. The receptors originated from a human donor in good health.

The chain couples TRBV9 to TRBJ1-2, with 7 bases fitting TRBD1. Germline-derived CDR1 and CDR2 are SGDLS and YYNGEE. Trimming at V came to 2 bases and at J to 5 bases, leaving 6 bases not matched to a gene. This CDR3 is 14 amino acids long. DNA of the CDR3: TGTGCCAGCAGCGTCGTGGGACAGTCTTATGGCTACACCTTC. Its translation: CASSVVGQSYGYTF.

The chain couples TRBV5-1 to TRBJ2-1, with D possibly being TRBD2 (6 bases). The CDR3 runs to 11 residues. Per germline, CDR1 SGHRS and CDR2 YFSETQ. Trimming stripped 4 bases from V and 10 bases from J, with 9 bases between. The CDR3 protein is CASSAEGEQFF. In DNA form, the CDR3 reads TGCGCCAGCAGCGCGGAGGGGGAGCAGTTCTTC.

V gene TRBV5-4 combines with J gene TRBJ1-1; D is possibly TRBD1 (6 bases). Germline loops: CDR1 SGHNT, CDR2 YYREEE (reference sequence). CDR3 length: 17 residues. The ends were cut back, 2 bases at V and 3 bases at J, with 20 bases in the middle. CDR3 in amino acids: CASSLPSLQGLDTEAFF. The CDR3 region has the DNA TGTGCCAGCAGCTTACCCTCCTTACAGGGTTTGGACACTGAAGCTTTCTTT.

The V and J genes are TRBV14 and TRBJ2-2; no definite D call. Germline V gene data show CDR1 as SGHDN and CDR2 as FVKESK. This CDR3 comprises 14 residues. V was pared by 5 bases and J by 0 bases, with 7 bases between. The CDR3 region is CASSAGTNTGELFF. The CDR3 coding sequence is TGTGCCAGCAGCGCCGGTACGAACACCGGGGAGCTGTTTTTT.

This chain connects TRBV6-5 to TRBJ1-5; D is possibly TRBD1 (6 bases). V shed 7 bases and J shed 6 bases, with 16 bases lying between them. This CDR3 has 14 amino acids. Germline CDR1 reads MNHEY; CDR2 reads SVGAGI. The CDR3: CASNEGSQGQPQHF. Written as DNA, the CDR3 is TGTGCCAGCAACGAGGGATCACAGGGTCAGCCCCAGCATTTT.

This chain connects TRBV30 to TRBJ1-1, with 7 bases identical to TRBD1. J lost 10 bases, V lost 1 base, and 3 bases had no gene match. The V gene's germline CDR1 is GTSNPN and CDR2 SVGIG (reference sequence). This CDR3 comprises 11 residues. CDR3 sequence (DNA): TGTGCCTGGAGTGCGACAGGGAGAGCTTTCTTT. Protein: CAWSATGRAFF.

The V and J genes are TRBV4-1 and TRBJ1-1; D is unresolved. CDR1 and CDR2 from the germline V gene are MGHRA and YSYEKL. The V and J ends lost 3 bases and 8 bases respectively, with 7 bases between them. The CDR3 extends over 11 amino acids. Here the CDR3 reads CASSHLTEAFF. Written as DNA, the CDR3 is TGCGCCAGCAGCCACCTGACAGAAGCTTTCTTT.

This sequence joins TRBV20-1 and TRBJ2-1; D unclear. V was pared by 4 bases and J by 4 bases, with 2 bases between. Germline CDR1 and CDR2: DFQATT and SNEGSKA (reference sequence). The CDR3 is 10 amino acids. DNA for the CDR3: TGCAGTGCTACTTACAATGAGCAGTTCTTC. Amino acids: CSATYNEQFF.

The rearrangement uses TRBV7-9 and TRBJ2-7; D is possibly TRBD2 (5 bases). Trimming stripped 3 bases from V and 0 bases from J, with 12 bases between. Germline V gene data show CDR1 as SEHNR and CDR2 as FQNEAQ (reference sequence). There are 15 residues in the CDR3. For the CDR3, the DNA is TGTGCCAGCAGCTTTCGGGGAACCAACTCCTACGAGCAGTACTTC. Protein product: CASSFRGTNSYEQYF.

V and J are TRBV11-2 and TRBJ2-3; a possible D gene is TRBD2 (6 bases). The CDR3 contains 12 residues. Germline V gene lookup returns CDR1 SGHAT and CDR2 FQNNGV. V was pared by 3 bases and J by 6 bases, with 7 bases between. The CDR3 bases are TGTGCCAGCAGCTTTGCGGGGGATACGCAGTATTTT. Encoded protein: CASSFAGDTQYF.

CDR3 protein: CASSQVGGLRDNEQFF. The CDR3 DNA is TGTGCCAGCAGCCAAGTTGGTGGACTGAGGGACAATGAGCAGTTCTTC. The V gene is TRBV14, the J gene TRBJ2-1; maybe TRBD2 (5 bases). In germline, CDR1 is SGHDN, CDR2 FVKESK. The CDR3 covers 16 residues. With 1 base removed from V and 5 bases from J, the gap between germline ends came to 15 bases.

The table lists this clone with a count of one. At one end, the junction sequence differs from germline, possibly due to a read error. The rearrangement links TRBV27 to TRBJ1-3; 9 positions agree with TRBD1. This CDR3 has 16 residues. Germline values: CDR1 MNHEY, CDR2 SMNVEV (reference sequence). The CDR3 DNA is TGTGCCAGCAGTCTATCCAGACAGGGGGCTGGAAACACCATATATTTT. Translated: CASSLSRQGAGNTIYF.

The V gene is TRBV11-2, the J gene TRBJ1-1; 8 bases agree with TRBD1. CDR3 length equals 14 residues. From germline, CDR1 is SGHAT and CDR2 FQNNGV. V shed 5 bases, J shed 5 bases, and the junction held 7 bases outside the gene matches. CDR3 in amino acids: CASSLRQGRTEAFF. The CDR3 coding sequence is TGTGCCAGCAGCCTTCGACAGGGGAGGACTGAAGCTTTCTTT.

V and J are TRBV4-1 and TRBJ2-1; 8 bases fit TRBD2. The CDR3 consists of 15 residues. V lost 1 base to trimming and J lost 5 bases; unmatched junction nucleotides: 4. Germline V gene lookup returns CDR1 MGHRA and CDR2 YSYEKL. The DNA for the CDR3 is TGCGCCAGCAGCCAAGGTAGCGGGGTAGACAATGAGCAGTTCTTC. Translating it yields CASSQGSGVDNEQFF.

The rearrangement uses TRBV9 and TRBJ1-4; 8 bases fit TRBD1. The V segment lost 2 bases and the J segment 10 bases; nucleotides outside the gene matches: 1. This CDR3 has 12 amino acids. Germline V gene data show CDR1 as SGDLS and CDR2 as YYNGEE. CDR3 DNA: TGTGCCAGCAGCGTCGGGACAGGAAAACTGTTTTTT. It translates to CASSVGTGKLFF.

V is TRBV29-1 and J is TRBJ2-7; the match to TRBD2 covers 8 bases. CDR3 length: 12 amino acids. Germline V gene lookup returns CDR1 SQVTM and CDR2 ANQGSEA. With 3 bases clipped from V and 10 bases from J, the junction kept 8 bases outside the gene matches. CDR3 region: CSVDNREGQQYF. The CDR3 bases are TGCAGCGTTGATAACCGGGAGGGTCAACAGTACTTC.